This T cell receptor (beta chain) was obtained from a study of Ad26.COV2.S vaccination and SARS-CoV-2 variants. Study context: Ad26.COV2.S, an intramuscular injection, was given once or twice 56 days apart.

The CDR3 loop spans 13 amino acids. Per the germline V gene, CDR1 is SGHAT and CDR2 is FQNNGV. The ends were cut back, 5 bases at V and 6 bases at J, with 11 bases in the middle. Assay used: immunoSEQ multiplex PCR; TCRdb lists only in-frame clones, some missing. The sample lists about 320,000 clones, approximately 80% occurring once. This clone was counted a few times. What it recognizes is unknown. Treatment defined: 15 to 20 received Ad26.COV2.S at low or high dose, single or two shots; a few received placebo; per-sample allocation not given. Day 63 following the first vaccine or placebo injection was when the samples were taken. An Ad26 vector expressing Wuhan-strain SARS-CoV-2 spike constituted the vaccine. Whole-study results and caveats: Spike-specific TCR breadth was greater in vaccine than placebo recipients. Analyses of TCR breadth and depth may have underestimated total T cell responses.

The chain links TRBV11-2 to TRBJ1-5; the D is unclear. The sequence was collected from a person between 18 and 65 years old who received the Ad26.COV2.S COVID-19 vaccine or a placebo. Sequencing used peripheral blood, obtained in a trial of Ad26.COV2.S vaccine versus placebo. The CDR3, as DNA: TGTGCCAGCAGCCAGACAACAAGTCAGCCCCAGCATTTT. It encodes CASSQTTSQPQHF.